The 25 T cell receptor beta chains presented below share a single source sample, sequenced in a study of blood T cell repertoires in COVID-19. Assay used: immunoSEQ multiplex PCR; TCRdb lists only in-frame clones, some missing. The sample lists some 230,000 clones, 80% to 85% occurring once. Sequenced material: peripheral blood. These receptors all come from a woman aged 60-70 years with acute or convalescent COVID-19.

The chain uses TRBV3-1 (or the pseudogene TRBV3-2) and TRBJ1-1; tentatively, D is TRBD1 (5 bases). The germline V and J ends were trimmed by 4 bases and 1 base, with 7 bases remaining between them. The CDR3 covers 13 residues. Germline values: CDR1 LGHDT, CDR2 YNNKEL (reference sequence). The CDR3, as DNA: TGTGCCAGCAGCCCCGGGGGGAACACTGAAGCTTTCTTT. Its translation is CASSPGGNTEAFF.

Only one count was recorded for this clone. The V and J genes are TRBV5-6 and TRBJ2-3, with D maybe TRBD1 (6 bases). V lost 4 bases and J lost 2, with 14 bases in between. Germline assignment: CDR1 SGHDT and CDR2 YYEEEE. CDR3 length equals 15 residues. CDR3 in DNA: TGTGCCAGCAGCCCCCGGGACACCCTCACAGATACGCAGTATTTT. Protein: CASSPRDTLTDTQYF.

The chain is built from TRBV7-9 and TRBJ1-3, with D possibly matching TRBD1 (5 bases). Trimming stripped 0 bases from V and 0 bases from J, with 9 bases between. This CDR3 region has 16 residues. Germline CDR1 is SEHNR and CDR2 is FQNEAQ (reference sequence). The CDR3 bases are TGTGCCAGCAGCTTAGCTGGGGCCATCTCTGGAAACACCATATATTTT. Translation: CASSLAGAISGNTIYF.

This clone has just one count. V usage is TRBV25-1 and J usage is TRBJ1-5; 8 bases match TRBD1. The V segment lost 11 bases and the J segment 6 bases; nucleotides outside the gene matches: 6. CDR3 length equals 12 residues. Germline CDR1 and CDR2: MGHDK and SYGVNS. This CDR3 is CAGQGPGQPQHF. CDR3 coding DNA: TGTGCCGGACAGGGACCGGGTCAGCCCCAGCATTTT.

CDR3 DNA: TGTGCCAGCAGCCTACAGGGGTCTGAAGCTTTCTTT. Its protein product is CASSLQGSEAFF. The chain links TRBV6-6 to TRBJ1-1; 7 bases fit TRBD1. Germline trimming cut 6 bases from V and 6 bases from J; bases unmatched to any gene: 4. The CDR3 length is 12 residues. CDR1 and CDR2 (germline): MNHNY, SVGAGI (reference sequence).

This clone appeared a few times. The chain combines TRBV5-4 with TRBJ2-1, with TRBD1 identical over 9 bases. This CDR3 contains 14 residues. Germline trimming cut 4 bases from V and 4 bases from J; bases unmatched to any gene: 3. Germline lookup yields CDR1 SGHNT and CDR2 YYREEE (reference sequence). As DNA, the CDR3 is TGTGCCAGCAGCCTACAGGGGGCGTACAATGAGCAGTTCTTC. It specifies CASSLQGAYNEQFF.

The chain combines TRBV10-3 with TRBJ1-2, with 7 positions matching TRBD1. Germline V gene lookup returns CDR1 ENHRY and CDR2 SYGVKD. With 5 bases clipped from V and 5 bases from J, the junction kept 8 bases outside the gene matches. This CDR3 is built from 14 residues. This CDR3 is CAISTGTATYGYTF. CDR3 nucleotide sequence: TGTGCCATCAGTACCGGGACAGCGACATATGGCTACACCTTC.

The chain links TRBV5-4 to TRBJ1-1; a weak D match, TRBD1 (5 bases). The CDR3 has 14 amino acids. Germline V gene data show CDR1 as SGHNT and CDR2 as YYREEE (reference sequence). The germline V and J ends were trimmed by 0 bases and 4 bases, with 10 bases remaining between them. The CDR3 protein is CASSLALGGTEAFF. The CDR3 bases are TGTGCCAGCAGCTTGGCTTTGGGGGGCACTGAAGCTTTCTTT. The full variable domain, with the rest looked up from reference TRBV5-4 and TRBJ1-1, is ETGVTQSPTHLIKTRGQQVTLRCSSQSGHNTVSWYQQALGQGPQFIFQYYREEENGRGNFPPRFSGLQFPNYSSELNVNALELDDSALYLCASSLALGGTEAFFGQGTRLTVV.

V is TRBV4-2 and J is TRBJ1-2; D unclear. The CDR3 loop spans 15 amino acids. The V gene's germline CDR1 is LGHNA and CDR2 YNFKEQ. Trimming took 4 bases from V and 2 from J, leaving 14 bases between them. CDR3 nucleotides: TGTGCCAGCAGCCCCTATTCCCGGGAGAACTATGGCTACACCTTC. The encoded protein is CASSPYSRENYGYTF.

The chain combines TRBV5-1 with TRBJ1-1, with 7 nucleotides matching TRBD1. The CDR3 extends over 15 amino acids. The trim removed 4 bases at V and 1 base at J, leaving 7 bases unmatched. The germline CDR1 and CDR2 sequences are SGHRS and YFSETQ. In DNA form, the CDR3 reads TGCGCCAGCAGCCCGGGACAGCTGACGAACACTGAAGCTTTCTTT. This encodes CASSPGQLTNTEAFF.

The chain is built from TRBV4-1 and TRBJ2-7; 13 nucleotides align to TRBD2. From germline, CDR1 is MGHRA and CDR2 YSYEKL. V was clipped by 2 bases and J by 3 bases; unmatched bases: 1. The CDR3 sequence is 15 residues long. In DNA form, the CDR3 reads TGCGCCAGCAGCCAACGACTAGCGGGGGGCTACGAGCAGTACTTC. It encodes CASSQRLAGGYEQYF.

This rearrangement joins TRBV5-6 to TRBJ1-1, with 7 bases aligning to TRBD1. Losses at the gene ends were 5 bases for V and 2 bases for J; bases not matched to a gene: 3. This CDR3 spans 13 amino acids. In germline, CDR1 is SGHDT, CDR2 YYEEEE. CDR3 bases: TGTGCCAGCAGGTACAGGGGTAACACTGAAGCTTTCTTT. Protein: CASRYRGNTEAFF.

The DNA for the CDR3 is TGTGCCAGCAGTTTATCTATCGATCCGGGATGGGCCGGGGAGCTGTTTTTT. It encodes CASSLSIDPGWAGELFF. The genes are TRBV27 and TRBJ2-2, with D perhaps TRBD2 (5 bases). The CDR3 contains 17 residues. V lost 0 bases to trimming and J lost 6 bases, with 17 bases between them. Germline V gene lookup returns CDR1 MNHEY and CDR2 SMNVEV (reference sequence).

Turning to this clone: The DNA is omitted, as the CDR3 cannot be located on it reliably, and the CDR3 follows TCRdb's listing. The genes are TRBV6-1 and TRBJ1-2; the table names TRBD1, a call not compared with the DNA. In germline, CDR1 is MNHNS, CDR2 SASEGT. The CDR3 sequence runs 13 residues, both termini included. The CDR3 reads CASSEAVGTGNLF.

CDR3 protein: CASSPPAGVQYF. CDR3 in DNA: TGTGCCAGCAGCCCCCCGGCGGGGGTTCAGTACTTC. The chain joins TRBV7-2 to TRBJ2-4, with 7 bases aligning to TRBD2. The CDR3 length is 12 residues. Unmatched junction bases numbered 6, after V lost 5 bases and J lost 11 bases. The germline CDR1 and CDR2 sequences are SGHTA and FQGNSA.

The rearrangement uses TRBV20-1 and TRBJ2-1; weak D call: TRBD2 (5 bases). The CDR3 extends over 11 amino acids. The ends were cut back, 4 bases at V and 10 bases at J, with 11 bases in the middle. Germline V gives CDR1 DFQATT, CDR2 SNEGSKA (reference sequence). CDR3 DNA: TGCAGTGCTAAATTCGGGGTAGAGCAGTTCTTC. Protein: CSAKFGVEQFF.

This clone was recorded a few times. The chain is built from TRBV10-3 and TRBJ1-6; D unclear. The CDR3 is 16 residues long. Trimming pared 6 bases from V and 2 bases from J, leaving 14 bases between. Germline CDR1 reads ENHRY; CDR2 reads SYGVKD. The chain's CDR3 is CAISDPGLTYNSPLHF. In DNA form, the CDR3 reads TGTGCCATCAGCGATCCAGGTCTCACCTATAATTCACCCCTCCACTTT.

V and J are TRBV4-1 and TRBJ1-6; 8 nucleotides align to TRBD1. Germline V gene data show CDR1 as MGHRA and CDR2 as YSYEKL. The CDR3 is 15 residues long. V shed 0 bases, J shed 8 bases, and the junction held 3 bases outside the gene matches. CDR3 protein: CASSQENRGDSPLHF. In nucleotides, the CDR3 is TGCGCCAGCAGCCAAGAGAACAGGGGGGATTCACCCCTCCACTTT.

The chain recombines TRBV11-2 with TRBJ2-5; 8 bases line up with TRBD2. The CDR3 covers 15 residues. J lost 2 bases, V lost 3 bases, and 5 bases had no gene match. Germline values: CDR1 SGHAT, CDR2 FQNNGV. The CDR3 DNA reads TGTGCCAGCAGCTTCCCTCGGGGGGGACAAGAGACCCAGTACTTC. Amino acid sequence: CASSFPRGGQETQYF.

The rearrangement joins TRBV28 to TRBJ1-3, with no clear D. Deletions cut 7 bases from V and 0 bases from J, with 7 bases between. Per the germline V gene, CDR1 is MDHEN and CDR2 is SYDVKM. CDR3 length: 13 residues. CDR3 sequence: CASTGNSGNTIYF. CDR3 coding DNA: TGTGCCAGCACGGGTAACTCTGGAAACACCATATATTTT.

V gene TRBV10-3 combines with J gene TRBJ1-6; possibly TRBD1 for D (5 bases). There are 13 residues in the CDR3. Germline V lookup: CDR1 ENHRY, CDR2 SYGVKD. Trimming removed 4 bases from V and 7 bases from J, with 8 bases in between. In DNA form, the CDR3 reads TGTGCCATCAGTGGGGGCCTAAATTCACCCCTCCACTTT. It encodes CAISGGLNSPLHF.

The rearrangement joins TRBV7-2 to TRBJ1-5; TRBD1 is a possible D gene (6 bases). CDR1 SGHTA and CDR2 FQGNSA come from the germline V gene. The CDR3 is 14 amino acids. V lost 1 base to trimming and J lost 12 bases, with 16 bases between them. CDR3 protein: CASSLGTGSRVQHF. DNA for the CDR3: TGTGCCAGCAGCTTAGGTACAGGGTCGAGGGTCCAGCATTTT. Based on the CDR3 plus reference TRBV7-2 and TRBJ1-5, the full variable domain is GAGVSQSPSNKVTEKGKDVELRCDPISGHTALYWYRQSLGQGLEFLIYFQGNSAPDKSGLPSDRFSAERTGGSVSTLTIQRTQQEDSAVYLCASSLGTGSRVQHFGDGTRLSIL.

The V call is TRBV14, the J call TRBJ2-7; D may be TRBD1 (7 bases). Between the trimmed V and J ends, which lost 8 bases and 9 bases, there was a span of 20 bases. This CDR3 contains 13 residues. The germline CDR1 and CDR2 sequences are SGHDN and FVKESK. DNA for the CDR3: TGTGCCAGCGCTTCAGGGGGGCGTATGGGGCAGTACTTC. Translation: CASASGGRMGQYF.

The V and J genes are TRBV5-4 and TRBJ1-4; 9 positions agree with TRBD1. The CDR3 covers 15 residues. Germline V CDR1 and CDR2: SGHNT, YYREEE (reference sequence). V was pared by 4 bases and J by 4 bases, with 5 bases of the junction left unmatched. The CDR3 reads CASSPETGGNEKLFF. CDR3 DNA sequence: TGTGCCAGCAGCCCGGAGACAGGGGGTAATGAAAAACTGTTTTTT.

The chain couples TRBV5-5 to TRBJ2-5; TRBD2 matches 8 bases. V shed 0 bases and J 2 bases; nucleotides not matched to a gene: 0. Germline CDR1 and CDR2: SGHKS and YYEKEE (reference sequence). The CDR3 consists of 14 residues. Here the CDR3 reads CASSLAGGQETQYF. CDR3 nucleotides: TGTGCCAGCAGCTTGGCGGGGGGGCAAGAGACCCAGTACTTC.